The 22 T cell receptor beta chains in this list originate from one sample, sequenced in a study of post-analysis software for immune sequencing data (dated by TCRdb to about 2015). These receptors' targets are unknown. Library creation used PCR. The sequencer listed for this sample is Illumina HiSeq 2500. To reduce PCR and sequencing biases, unique molecular identifiers were incorporated into the TCR beta cDNA libraries. TCRdb passed the public sequencing reads through fastp at Q25 and MiXCR, retaining productive beta sequences. One record per CDR3 amino acid sequence lists the most common genes and DNA. The sample table holds hundreds of thousands of distinct CDR3 sequences, of which about 50% were seen once. The top ten constitute about 4.8% of the sample. Findings and caveats that apply to the study as a whole: Significantly higher frequencies in patients than in controls were found for about five TRBV segments, including TRBV5-6, TRBV5-1 and TRBV20-1.

The sample taken for sequencing was blood. The receptors were sampled from a girl aged 5-17 years with multiple sclerosis.

This clonotype was counted only a few times. This chain uses TRBV3-1 with TRBJ2-3, with no clear D. V was pared by 0 bases and J by 0 bases, with 13 bases between. The germline CDR1 and CDR2 sequences are LGHDT and YNNKEL (reference sequence). The CDR3 has 17 residues. CDR3 sequence (DNA): TGTGCCAGCAGCCAAGATATTGCGGCGGTCAGCACAGATACGCAGTATTTT. Its translation: CASSQDIAAVSTDTQYF.

The chain combines TRBV5-1 with TRBJ2-7, with D perhaps matching TRBD2 (5 bases). Germline CDR1 reads SGHRS; CDR2 reads YFSETQ. V dropped 5 bases and J dropped 2 bases, with 17 bases sitting between them. The length of the CDR3 is 15 residues. Here the CDR3 reads CASRRSGSNPYEQYF. CDR3 coding DNA: TGCGCCAGCAGGCGTTCGGGGAGCAATCCCTACGAGCAGTACTTC.

V is TRBV7-9 and J is TRBJ2-7; 10 bases line up with TRBD1. The germline CDR1 and CDR2 sequences are SEHNR and FQNEAQ (reference sequence). The CDR3 sequence is 14 residues long. Losses at the gene ends were 4 bases for V and 5 bases for J; bases not matched to a gene: 5. DNA for the CDR3: TGTGCCAGCAGCTCAGGGACAGGGGTCCACGAGCAGTACTTC. Amino acid sequence: CASSSGTGVHEQYF. Full variable domain (remainder filled in from reference TRBV7-9 and TRBJ2-7): DTGVSQNPRHKITKRGQNVTFRCDPISEHNRLYWYRQTLGQGPEFLTYFQNEAQLEKSRLLSDRFSAERPKGSFSTLEIQRTEQGDSAMYLCASSSGTGVHEQYFGPGTRLTVT.

In its sample, this clonotype was seen a few times. V gene TRBV7-9 combines with J gene TRBJ2-5; tentatively, D is TRBD1 (6 bases). V was cut by 6 bases and J by 4 bases, with 12 bases left in between. Per germline, CDR1 SEHNR and CDR2 FQNEAQ (reference sequence). The CDR3 runs to 13 residues. This chain's CDR3 is CASSRGRGETQYF. CDR3 sequence (DNA): TGTGCCAGCAGTCGGGGCAGGGGAGAGACCCAGTACTTC.

This clonotype was counted between two and nine times. This sequence joins TRBV20-1 and TRBJ2-3; 12 nucleotides match TRBD2. Unmatched junction bases numbered 2, after V lost 3 bases and J lost 4 bases. Germline V lookup: CDR1 DFQATT, CDR2 SNEGSKA (reference sequence). This CDR3 has 14 residues. The CDR3 loop reads CSASPSGRADTQYF. The CDR3 bases are TGCAGTGCTAGCCCTAGCGGGAGGGCAGATACGCAGTATTTT.

This clonotype was seen once. The CDR3 region is CSVELQNTEAFF. In nucleotides, the CDR3 is TGCAGCGTTGAATTACAGAACACTGAAGCTTTCTTT. The genes are TRBV29-1 and TRBJ1-1; D is ambiguous. This CDR3 contains 12 residues. CDR1 is SQVTM and CDR2 is ANQGSEA in the germline V gene. V gave up 2 bases and J gave up 1 base, with 5 bases separating them.

Worth noting for this clonotype: The junction and the germline gene differ at one end; a read error may be behind it. J is TRBJ2-4 and V is TRBV12-3 or TRBV12-4; D remains unclear. The J call may not be correct, given that the DNA end is closer to TRBJ2-7. This CDR3 region has 13 residues. CDR3 sequence (DNA): TGTGCCAGCAGTAGCACTATCTCCTGCGAGCAGTACTTC. Translated: CASSSTISCEQYF.

This clonotype occurred a few times. V gene TRBV5-1 combines with J gene TRBJ2-3; D is perhaps TRBD1 or TRBD2 (5 bases each). Germline CDR1 and CDR2: SGHRS and YFSETQ. The CDR3 contains 14 residues. The V end was cut by 8 bases, the J end by 0 bases, with 13 bases between. The CDR3 sequence: CASHPGPSTDTQYF. The CDR3 bases are TGCGCCAGTCACCCGGGACCTAGCACAGATACGCAGTATTTT.

The V call is TRBV7-3, the J call TRBJ2-3, with 10 bases lining up with TRBD2. Losses at the gene ends were 1 base for V and 5 bases for J; bases not matched to a gene: 12. CDR1 SGHTA and CDR2 FQGTGA come from the germline V gene. The CDR3 length is 18 residues. The CDR3 sequence: CASSLRGASGGGGDTQYF. DNA of the CDR3: TGTGCCAGCAGCTTAAGAGGGGCAAGCGGGGGGGGAGGAGATACGCAGTATTTT.

V gene TRBV6-5 combines with J gene TRBJ2-1, with D possibly matching TRBD1 (6 bases). The CDR3 is 13 amino acids. Germline CDR1 MNHEY, CDR2 SVGAGI. V lost 2 bases, J lost 8 bases, and 10 bases lay in between. As DNA, the CDR3 is TGTGCCAGCAGTTACAAACAGGGCTATGAGCAGTTCTTC. It codes for CASSYKQGYEQFF.

There are a few counts of this clonotype. The genes are TRBV20-1 and TRBJ2-1; 11 bases are a match to TRBD2. Germline CDR1 reads DFQATT; CDR2 reads SNEGSKA (reference sequence). The CDR3 spans 14 residues. The trim removed 5 bases at V and 5 bases at J, leaving 5 bases unmatched. This CDR3 reads CSAHSGGENNEQFF. CDR3 coding DNA: TGCAGTGCTCATAGCGGGGGGGAAAACAATGAGCAGTTCTTC.

Note on this clonotype: A junction boundary mismatches the germline segment, possibly from a read error. This rearrangement joins TRBV12-3 or TRBV12-4 to TRBJ2-7, with 8 bases that match TRBD2. This CDR3 contains 14 residues. As DNA, the CDR3 is TGTGCCAGCAGTTTCAGCGGGAGCTCCTGCGAGCAGTACTTC. Translation gives CASSFSGSSCEQYF.

The V gene is TRBV29-1, the J gene TRBJ2-3, with D maybe TRBD2 (6 bases). V gave up 6 bases and J gave up 0 bases, with 13 bases separating them. Germline CDR1 and CDR2: SQVTM and ANQGSEA. This CDR3 has 14 amino acids. CDR3 amino acids: CSVTRQVSTDTQYF. CDR3 bases: TGCAGCGTGACTAGACAAGTTAGCACAGATACGCAGTATTTT.

The V gene is TRBV5-6, the J gene TRBJ1-2; unclear D gene. This CDR3 is 13 amino acids long. Per the germline V gene, CDR1 is SGHDT and CDR2 is YYEEEE. Trimming removed 2 bases from V and 4 bases from J, with 9 bases in between. The CDR3 region has the DNA TGTGCCAGCAGCTTCCGAACGCCCTATGGCTACACCTTC. Encoded protein: CASSFRTPYGYTF.

This chain uses TRBV6-5 with TRBJ2-5; no clear D gene. The DNA matches TRBJ2-7 better at its end, which makes the J call doubtful. CDR3 length: 10 amino acids. Germline values: CDR1 MNHEY, CDR2 SVGAGI. The CDR3 DNA is TGTGCCAGCAGGGGCATCGAGCAGTACTTC. This sequence encodes CASRGIEQYF.

This chain connects TRBV9 to TRBJ1-1; a possible D gene is TRBD1 (5 bases). In germline, CDR1 is SGDLS, CDR2 YYNGEE. Trimming removed 7 bases from V and 1 base from J, with 11 bases in between. The CDR3 covers 13 residues. The CDR3 DNA reads TGTGCCAGCGGTCAGACAGCGAACACTGAAGCTTTCTTT. Translated, it gives CASGQTANTEAFF.

To note about this clonotype: One end of the junction varies from germline; a read error may be responsible. The chain is built from TRBV10-2 and TRBJ1-2, with a tentative D call TRBD1 (5 bases). Germline lookup yields CDR1 WSHSY and CDR2 SAAADI. The CDR3 runs to 14 residues. The CDR3 protein is CANSDTGLGYGYTF. The CDR3 nucleotides read TGCGCCAACAGTGATACAGGTTTGGGCTATGGCTACACCTTC.

This chain connects TRBV20-1 to TRBJ1-2, with TRBD1 matching over 8 bases. V lost 6 bases, J lost 4 bases, and 7 bases stayed unmatched. The CDR3 has 13 residues. Per germline, CDR1 DFQATT and CDR2 SNEGSKA (reference sequence). CDR3 loop: CSASGQGGYGYTF. The DNA for the CDR3 is TGCAGTGCAAGCGGACAGGGTGGCTATGGCTACACCTTC.

This clonotype was recorded a few times. The chain is built from TRBV5-6 and TRBJ2-7; 8 bases match TRBD1. Trimming removed 3 bases from V and 2 bases from J; junction bases left unmatched: 4. CDR3 length: 14 residues. Germline CDR1 SGHDT, CDR2 YYEEEE. The DNA of the CDR3 is TGTGCCAGCAGCTGGGGACAGGCGGCCTACGAGCAGTACTTC. Amino acid sequence: CASSWGQAAYEQYF.

CDR3 coding DNA: TGCAGTGCAGTCAAACCCGGTGGCCAAGAGACCCAGTACTTC. It encodes CSAVKPGGQETQYF. The rearrangement joins TRBV20-1 to TRBJ2-5; D unclear. The CDR3 is made up of 14 amino acids. CDR1 is DFQATT, CDR2 SNEGSKA, per germline (reference sequence). The ends were cut back, 6 bases at V and 1 base at J, with 15 bases in the middle.

This chain connects TRBV20-1 to TRBJ2-7; a weak D match, TRBD1 (5 bases). Trimming left V 0 bases short and J 3 bases short, with 15 bases between. This CDR3 has 15 amino acids. Germline V gene data show CDR1 as DFQATT and CDR2 as SNEGSKA (reference sequence). As DNA, the CDR3 is TGCAGTGCTAGAGACTCGGCCAGGGTAAACTACGAGCAGTACTTC. This sequence encodes CSARDSARVNYEQYF.

This clonotype was detected a few times. V gene TRBV7-2 combines with J gene TRBJ2-3; D not certain. V was pared by 3 bases and J by 0 bases, with 10 bases between. This CDR3 comprises 15 residues. Germline lookup yields CDR1 SGHTA and CDR2 FQGNSA. CDR3 residues: CASSFSQVSTDTQYF. The CDR3 DNA sequence: TGTGCCAGCAGCTTCTCTCAGGTCAGCACAGATACGCAGTATTTT.